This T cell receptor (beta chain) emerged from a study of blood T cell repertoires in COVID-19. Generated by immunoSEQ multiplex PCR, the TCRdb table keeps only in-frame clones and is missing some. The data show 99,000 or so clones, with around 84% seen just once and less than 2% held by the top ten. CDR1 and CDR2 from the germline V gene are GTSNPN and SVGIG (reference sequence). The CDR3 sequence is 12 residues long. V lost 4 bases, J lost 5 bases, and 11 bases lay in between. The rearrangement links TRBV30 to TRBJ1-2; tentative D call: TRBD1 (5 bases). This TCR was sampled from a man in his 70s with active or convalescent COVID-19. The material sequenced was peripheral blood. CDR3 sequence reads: CAWNDRVYGYTF. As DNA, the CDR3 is TGTGCCTGGAATGACAGAGTGTATGGCTACACCTTC.